The 8 T cell receptor beta chains reported below all come from one sample, sequenced in a study of T cell repertoires in cytomegalovirus infection. TCRdb used MiXCR to reprocess the reads, holding one entry per CDR3 protein. The sample carries 680,000 or so distinct CDR3 sequences, about 30% recorded once. These receptors have no identified antigens. The sample was cultured PBMCs, taken from culture after CMV antigen stimulation. The receptors originated from a human donor in good health (CMV status not recorded). Some clones in this sample may be carry-over from other donors' samples.

This clonotype was counted ten times or more. The DNA of the CDR3 is TGTGCCAGCAGCTTAACGGGGCTAGCGGATTACAATGAGCAGTTCTTC. Encoded protein: CASSLTGLADYNEQFF. The chain couples TRBV7-9 to TRBJ2-1; 7 nucleotides align to TRBD2. Unmatched junction bases numbered 8, after V lost 2 bases and J lost 4 bases. The CDR3 sequence is 16 residues long. The germline CDR1 and CDR2 sequences are SEHNR and FQNEAQ (reference sequence).

The chain combines TRBV5-4 with TRBJ2-3, with 9 bases fitting TRBD2. This CDR3 has 16 residues. Germline V gene lookup returns CDR1 SGHNT and CDR2 YYREEE (reference sequence). Trimming took 0 bases from V and 2 from J; bases not matched to a gene: 4. The CDR3 here is CASSLASGRPTDTQYF. The CDR3, as DNA: TGTGCCAGCAGCTTGGCGAGCGGGAGGCCCACAGATACGCAGTATTTT.

The chain carries TRBV10-3 and TRBJ2-7; D perhaps matches TRBD2 (6 bases). The CDR3 spans 13 residues. The germline gives CDR1 ENHRY, CDR2 SYGVKD. V was shortened by 8 bases and J by 12 bases, with 23 bases between the two germline ends. The CDR3 DNA reads TGTGCCATCTCAGGCGGGGAGACAGTCGATCCGTACTTC. Translating it yields CAISGGETVDPYF.

The chain links TRBV5-4 to TRBJ1-1, with D possibly being TRBD1 (5 bases). Between the trimmed V and J ends, which lost 7 bases and 0 bases, there was a span of 16 bases. Per the germline V gene, CDR1 is SGHNT and CDR2 is YYREEE (reference sequence). The CDR3 loop spans 15 amino acids. CDR3 region: CASGRDRAMNTEAFF. In nucleotides, the CDR3 is TGTGCCAGCGGTCGGGACCGCGCAATGAACACTGAAGCTTTCTTT.

This chain links TRBV10-1 with TRBJ2-1, with D perhaps matching TRBD2 (6 bases). Germline V gene lookup returns CDR1 WNHNN and CDR2 SYGVQD (reference sequence). The CDR3 is made up of 14 amino acids. Trimming took 0 bases from V and 9 from J, leaving 12 bases between them. CDR3 coding DNA: TGCGCCAGCAGTGAGTCGAGACTAGTCGGTGAGCAGTTCTTC. Translation: CASSESRLVGEQFF.

This clonotype was seen a handful of times. This chain uses TRBV7-6 with TRBJ2-7; tentatively, D is TRBD1 (6 bases). CDR1 and CDR2 (germline): SGHVS, FNYEAQ. The CDR3 is made up of 12 amino acids. V shed 3 bases and J shed 5 bases, with 8 bases lying between them. The CDR3 region is CASSFAGDEQYF. CDR3 DNA sequence: TGTGCCAGCAGCTTTGCAGGGGACGAGCAGTACTTC.

This clonotype was counted only a few times. The chain carries TRBV7-2 and TRBJ1-1; 9 bases agree with TRBD1. The CDR3 length is 15 residues. After removal of 1 base from V and 5 bases from J, the junction contained 5 bases not matched to a gene. Germline lookup yields CDR1 SGHTA and CDR2 FQGNSA. The DNA of the CDR3 is TGTGCCAGCAGCTTAGTTGGGACAGGGCGGACTGAAGCTTTCTTT. It encodes CASSLVGTGRTEAFF.

This clonotype has just a few counts. This chain joins TRBV4-1 and TRBJ2-7; TRBD1 agrees at 9 bases. The length of the CDR3 is 14 residues. V dropped 0 bases and J dropped 4; count of bases not matched to a gene: 1. In germline, CDR1 is MGHRA, CDR2 YSYEKL. Here the CDR3 reads CASSQEGQGYEQYF. CDR3 bases: TGCGCCAGCAGCCAAGAGGGACAGGGTTACGAGCAGTACTTC.